This TCR beta chain came from a study of blood T cells in healthy people across ages. Trimming shortened V by 3 bases and J by 0 bases, and 10 bases separated the two germline ends. The CDR3 consists of 15 residues. Germline V gene sequence: CDR1 KGHSH, CDR2 LQKENI. Primed by a sample-barcoded 5' primer and a J-beta primer mix, a second PCR proceeded for about 6 to 12 cycles. Using its own MiXCR run on the 5' RACE reads, TCRdb lists one record per CDR3 protein. The sample records 550,000 to 750,000 distinct CDR3 sequences, roughly 21% being singletons. Sequencing was performed on blood. The chain carries TRBV18 and TRBJ2-3, with D unclear. The receptor was isolated from a man between 65 and 85 years old in good health. CDR3 sequence: CASSPRVDSTDTQYF. As DNA, the CDR3 is TGTGCCAGCTCACCCCGCGTGGATAGCACAGATACGCAGTATTTT. The complete variable domain, with remaining parts taken from reference TRBV18 and TRBJ2-3, reads NAGVMQNPRHLVRRRGQEARLRCSPMKGHSHVYWYRQLPEEGLKFMVYLQKENIIDESGMPKERFSAEFPKEGPSILRIQQVVRGDSAAYFCASSPRVDSTDTQYFGPGTRLTVL.